The rows below give T cell receptor beta chains drawn from one sample of a study of CD8 T cells in ankylosing spondylitis. MiXCR, run by TCRdb on the 5' RACE reads, gives a single entry per CDR3 protein. This sample has some 130,000 distinct CDR3 sequences; about 7.3% occur once, and the top ten carry around 12%. Sequencing was performed on blood, either unsorted or a sorted T cell fraction (not recorded which). The receptors were gathered from a female donor with ankylosing spondylitis or in good health (not recorded which). Each CDR3 is given with its conserved first and last residue. D genes are given only for firm matches. Some rows mark clone size as missing; the rest say once, few, many or name a class of expanded clone.

CASSQDGQGYSEQYF | TGCGCCAGCAGCCAAGATGGACAGGGTTACTCCGAGCAGTACTTC | TRBJ2-7 | TRBV4-3 | many | TRBD1
CASSLSWGVVDTQYF | TGTGCCAGCAGTTTATCTTGGGGAGTGGTGGATACGCAGTATTTT | TRBJ2-3 | TRBV27 | many | -
CASSLEQGLGQPQHF | TGTGCCAGCAGTTTAGAGCAGGGTTTAGGGCAGCCCCAGCATTTT | TRBJ1-5 | TRBV12-3/TRBV12-4 | many | -
CASTKSGGESYNEQFF | TGTGCCAGCACCAAGAGTGGGGGGGAGAGCTACAATGAGCAGTTCTTC | TRBJ2-1 | TRBV9 | many | TRBD2
CASSLQAPYEQYF | TGTGCCAGCAGTTTACAGGCCCCCTACGAGCAGTACTTC | TRBJ2-7 | TRBV12-3/TRBV12-4 | - | -
CASSFPSGGKTQYF | TGTGCCAGCAGCTTCCCGAGCGGGGGGAAGACCCAGTACTTC | TRBJ2-5 | TRBV7-6 | - | TRBD2
CASSFPGGNTEAFF | TGTGCCAGCAGCTTTCCAGGGGGGAACACTGAAGCTTTCTTT | TRBJ1-1 | TRBV11-1 | few | TRBD1
CASSQGPLGEQYF | TGTGCCAGCAGCCAAGGCCCCTTAGGGGAGCAGTACTTC | TRBJ2-7 | TRBV3-1 | many | -
CASSPPVGGNTIYF | TGTGCCAGCAGCCCCCCCGTAGGAGGAAACACCATATATTTT | TRBJ1-3 | TRBV7-9 | - | -
CASSLAGATNEKLFF | TGCGCCAGCAGCTTGGCCGGCGCAACTAATGAAAAACTGTTTTTT | TRBJ1-4 | TRBV5-1 | many | -
CASSFNSGNGYTF | TGTGCCAGCAGCTTCAACTCAGGGAATGGCTACACCTTC | TRBJ1-2 | TRBV7-6 | - | -
CASSLDPGSGANVLTF | TGCGCCAGCAGCTTGGACCCAGGTAGCGGGGCCAACGTCCTGACTTTC | TRBJ2-6 | TRBV5-1 | many | -
CATSTSTDTQYF | TGTGCCACCAGTACCAGTACAGATACGCAGTATTTT | TRBJ2-3 | TRBV24-1 | - | -
CASSSPGGGRYEQFF | TGTGCCAGCAGTTCCCCGGGCGGGGGGCGCTATGAGCAGTTCTTC | TRBJ2-1 | TRBV6-5 | many | TRBD2
CASSLGPRTYEQYF | TGTGCCAGCAGCTTAGGTCCTAGAACCTACGAGCAGTACTTC | TRBJ2-7 | TRBV7-8 | many | -
CASSQSTGGPTDTQYF | TGCGCCAGCAGCCAGTCTACAGGGGGCCCCACAGATACGCAGTATTTT | TRBJ2-3 | TRBV4-1 | many | TRBD1
CVTSDSNQPQHF | TGTGTCACATCAGATAGCAATCAGCCCCAGCATTTT | TRBJ1-5 | TRBV28 | - | -
CASSFVGSTNEKLFF | TGTGCCAGCAGCTTCGTGGGGTCAACTAATGAAAAACTGTTTTTT | TRBJ1-4 | TRBV27 | many | -
CSVVGGLVTGELFF | TGCAGCGTTGTGGGGGGCCTAGTAACCGGGGAGCTGTTTTTT | TRBJ2-2 | TRBV29-1 | many | -
CASSVATMETQYF | TGTGCCAGCAGCGTAGCTACGATGGAGACCCAGTACTTC | TRBJ2-5 | TRBV9 | many | -
CASSSGGARQETQYF | TGCGCCAGCAGCTCGGGTGGTGCCCGTCAAGAGACCCAGTACTTC | TRBJ2-5 | TRBV5-1 | many | -
CASSLPSGYNEQFF | TGCGCCAGCAGCTTGCCTAGCGGCTACAATGAGCAGTTCTTC | TRBJ2-1 | TRBV5-1 | many | TRBD2
CSASPYTSGGTDTQYF | TGCAGTGCTAGCCCTTACACTAGCGGGGGCACAGATACGCAGTATTTT | TRBJ2-3 | TRBV20-1 | - | TRBD2
CASSPRQGTGEKLFF | TGTGCCAGCAGTCCCCGACAGGGCACGGGCGAAAAACTGTTTTTT | TRBJ1-4 | TRBV27 | many | TRBD1
CASSSQGNLLQETQYF | TGCGCCAGCAGCTCGCAAGGGAACTTGCTCCAAGAGACCCAGTACTTC | TRBJ2-5 | TRBV5-1 | many | -
CASSPTGLAAKNIQYF | TGTGCCAGCAGCCCAACAGGCTTGGCCGCCAAAAACATTCAGTACTTC | TRBJ2-4 | TRBV3-1 | many | -
CASSTLIRGSYNEQFF | TGTGCCAGCAGCACCTTGATTCGGGGCTCCTACAATGAGCAGTTCTTC | TRBJ2-1 | TRBV6-1 | many | -
CASSFNGRDGYTF | TGTGCCAGCAGTTTTAATGGCAGGGACGGCTACACCTTC | TRBJ1-2 | TRBV12-3/TRBV12-4 | - | -
CASSAGGAGATDTQYF | TGTGCCAGCAGCGCCGGCGGAGCGGGGGCCACAGATACGCAGTATTTT | TRBJ2-3 | TRBV7-2 | few | TRBD2
CASSRGTGGIYEQYF | TGTGCCAGCAGTCGTGGGACAGGGGGCATCTACGAGCAGTACTTC | TRBJ2-7 | TRBV3-1 | many | TRBD1
CASSHSPAGVNYGYTF | TGCGCCAGCAGCCACTCCCCCGCGGGGGTGAACTATGGCTACACCTTC | TRBJ1-2 | TRBV4-3 | - | -
CASSPSGGSVNEQFF | TGTGCCAGCAGCCCAAGCGGGGGGAGTGTCAATGAGCAGTTCTTC | TRBJ2-1 | TRBV5-6 | many | TRBD2
CASSDPRGAGGYTF | TGTGCCAGCAGTGACCCCAGGGGGGCGGGTGGCTACACCTTC | TRBJ1-2 | TRBV6-1 | many | TRBD1
CSALKGNSGANVLTF | TGCAGTGCGTTAAAAGGAAACTCTGGGGCCAACGTCCTGACTTTC | TRBJ2-6 | TRBV20-1 | many | -
CASRSGPRDRDETQYF | TGTGCCAGCAGATCCGGACCCCGGGACAGGGATGAGACCCAGTACTTC | TRBJ2-5 | TRBV7-9 | - | TRBD1
CAWSRPWEGKSGYTF | TGTGCCTGGAGTAGACCGTGGGAGGGAAAGTCTGGCTACACCTTC | TRBJ1-2 | TRBV30 | once | -
CAISRQRYTLRATNEKLFF | TGTGCCATCAGCCGACAGCGCTATACACTCCGTGCAACTAATGAAAAACTGTTTTTT | TRBJ1-4 | TRBV10-3 | many | -
CASAQRSGGFQETQYF | TGTGCCAGCGCCCAACGTAGCGGGGGGTTTCAAGAGACCCAGTACTTC | TRBJ2-5 | TRBV7-6 | - | TRBD2
CASSFGRGQPQHF | TGCGCCAGCAGCTTCGGCAGGGGCCAGCCCCAGCATTTT | TRBJ1-5 | TRBV5-1 | many | -
CASSLPTGTGDAFF | TGCGCCAGCAGCTTGCCCACCGGTACAGGGGATGCTTTCTTT | TRBJ1-1 | TRBV5-1 | many | TRBD1
CSASLPRGMADTQYF | TGCAGTGCTAGCCTTCCCAGGGGGATGGCGGATACGCAGTATTTT | TRBJ2-3 | TRBV20-1 | many | TRBD1
CASSEVTREGSPLHF | TGTGCCAGCAGTGAAGTGACCAGGGAGGGTTCACCCCTCCACTTT | TRBJ1-6 | TRBV25-1 | many | -
CASSLEGYEQFF | TGCGCCAGCAGCTTGGAAGGCTATGAGCAGTTCTTC | TRBJ2-1 | TRBV5-1 | - | -
CAISGAIAGVETQYF | TGTGCCATCAGCGGGGCGATAGCGGGGGTGGAGACCCAGTACTTC | TRBJ2-5 | TRBV10-3 | many | TRBD2
CASRGDNQETQYF | TGTGCCAGCAGAGGGGACAACCAAGAGACCCAGTACTTC | TRBJ2-5 | TRBV3-1 | many | -
CSAKADPQQEQFF | TGCAGTGCTAAGGCCGACCCCCAGCAGGAGCAGTTCTTC | TRBJ2-1 | TRBV20-1 | few | -
CASSKTDGRTEAFF | TGTGCCAGCAGCAAGACAGACGGGAGAACTGAAGCTTTCTTT | TRBJ1-1 | TRBV7-2 | few | -
CASSPPRQGGLEQYF | TGTGCCAGCAGCCCCCCGCGACAGGGGGGGCTCGAGCAGTACTTC | TRBJ2-7 | TRBV6-1 | many | TRBD1
CASSLERGSSYNEQFF | TGTGCCAGCAGCTTGGAGCGGGGCAGCTCCTACAATGAGCAGTTCTTC | TRBJ2-1 | TRBV5-5 | many | TRBD2
CASRKAGAGNEKLFF | TGTGCCAGCAGAAAAGCAGGGGCCGGTAATGAAAAACTGTTTTTT | TRBJ1-4 | TRBV12-3/TRBV12-4 | many | -